The clone carrying this T cell receptor beta chain was recorded at least ten times. This sample's time point: patch test 3, about 24 weeks after DPC sensitization. The treatment denotes: therapeutic diphenylcyclopropenone sensitization with weekly scalp DPC. TCRdb reprocessed the RACE reads with MiXCR, giving one entry per CDR3 protein. The data contain 95,000 to 150,000 distinct CDR3 sequences, 11% of them singletons. This sample is part of a study of human T cells and chemical hapten exposure. At the level of the study: Sensitization was performed using 2% DPC on a roughly 2 cm by roughly 2 cm upper inner arm skin site.

The receptor's source is a woman between 50 and 59 years old with alopecia areata. Some clones in this sample may be carry-over from other donors' samples. This sample comprised whole blood, obtained in connection with sensitization to the hapten diphenylcyclopropenone (DPC).

The CDR3 DNA reads as TGTGCCAGCAGTTTAGGCGTGAACACTGAAGCTTTCTTT. Encoded protein: CASSLGVNTEAFF. The chain has TRBV12-3 or TRBV12-4 and TRBJ1-1; D remains unclear. Trimming took 1 base from V and 0 from J, leaving 3 bases between them. This CDR3 has 13 amino acids.